This record concerns one T cell receptor (beta chain) sequence. Clones were sequenced by immunoSEQ multiplex PCR, and TCRdb holds only the in-frame ones, with some missing. The sample lists about 110,000 clones, around 75% occurring once. The entry originates in a study of blood T cell repertoires in COVID-19. The CDR3 sequence is 12 residues long. V was pared by 10 bases and J by 0 bases, with 7 bases between. CDR1 and CDR2 from the germline V gene are WSHSY and SAAADI. This chain connects TRBV10-2 to TRBJ1-3, with D hard to call. The receptor comes from a human donor with acute or convalescent COVID-19. The donor label of this sample is uncertain. The sample comprised peripheral blood. CDR3 in amino acids: CATQVSGNTIYF. The CDR3 coding sequence is TGCGCCACCCAGGTCTCTGGAAACACCATATATTTT.